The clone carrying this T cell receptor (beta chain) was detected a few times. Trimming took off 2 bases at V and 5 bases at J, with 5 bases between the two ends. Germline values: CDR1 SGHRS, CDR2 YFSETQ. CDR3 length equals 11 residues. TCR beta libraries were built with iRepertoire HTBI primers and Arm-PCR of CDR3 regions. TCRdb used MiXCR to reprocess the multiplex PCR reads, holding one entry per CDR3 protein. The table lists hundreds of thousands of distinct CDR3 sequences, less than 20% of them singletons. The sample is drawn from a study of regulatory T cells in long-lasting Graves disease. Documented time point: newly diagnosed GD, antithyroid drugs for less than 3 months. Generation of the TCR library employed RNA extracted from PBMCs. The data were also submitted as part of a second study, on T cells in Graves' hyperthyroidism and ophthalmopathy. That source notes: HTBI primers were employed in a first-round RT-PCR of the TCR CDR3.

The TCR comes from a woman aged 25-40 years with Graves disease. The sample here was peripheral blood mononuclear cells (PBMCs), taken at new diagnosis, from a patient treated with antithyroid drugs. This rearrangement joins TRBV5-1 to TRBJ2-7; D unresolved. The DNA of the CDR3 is TGCGCCAGCAGCTTCCAACACGAGCAGTACTTC. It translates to CASSFQHEQYF.